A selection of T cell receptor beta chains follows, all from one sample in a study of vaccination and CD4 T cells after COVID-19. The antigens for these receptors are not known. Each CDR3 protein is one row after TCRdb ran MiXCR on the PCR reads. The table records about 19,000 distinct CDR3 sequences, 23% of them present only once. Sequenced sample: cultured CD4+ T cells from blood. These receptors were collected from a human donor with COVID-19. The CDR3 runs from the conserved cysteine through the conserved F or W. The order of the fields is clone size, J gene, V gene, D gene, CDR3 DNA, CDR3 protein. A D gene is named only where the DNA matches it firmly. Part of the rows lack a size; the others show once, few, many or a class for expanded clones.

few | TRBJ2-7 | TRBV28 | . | TGTGCCAGCAGCCCCCACACTATGCGCTACGAGCAGTACTTC | CASSPHTMRYEQYF
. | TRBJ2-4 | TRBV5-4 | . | TGTGCCAGCAGCCCTCCGGCGGTAGCCAAAAACATTCAGTACTTC | CASSPPAVAKNIQYF
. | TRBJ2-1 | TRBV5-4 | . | TGTGCCAGCAGCCCCTTCCATCAGGGGCGCAATGAGCAGTTCTTC | CASSPFHQGRNEQFF
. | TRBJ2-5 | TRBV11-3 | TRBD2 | TGTGCCAGCAGCTTGAGACTAGCGGGGGGTTCGGGGACCCAGTACTTC | CASSLRLAGGSGTQYF
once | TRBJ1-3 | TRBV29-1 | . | TGCAGCGTTGTGAGGGATAACAACTCTGGAAACACCATATATTTT | CSVVRDNNSGNTIYF
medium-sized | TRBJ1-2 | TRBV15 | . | TGTGCCACCAGCCGGGATAACTTAGACTATGGCTACACCTTC | CATSRDNLDYGYTF
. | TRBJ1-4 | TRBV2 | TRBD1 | TGTGCCAGCAGTGATCCTTGGGACAGTAATGAAAAACTGTTTTTT | CASSDPWDSNEKLFF
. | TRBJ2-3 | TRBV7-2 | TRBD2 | TGTGCCAGCAGCTTTTGGGCGGGGGGGGGGACAGATACGCAGTATTTT | CASSFWAGGGTDTQYF
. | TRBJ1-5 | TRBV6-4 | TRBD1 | TGTGCCAGCAGTCAGGGGGGTAGTAGCAATCAGCCCCAGCATTTT | CASSQGGSSNQPQHF
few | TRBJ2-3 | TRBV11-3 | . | TGTGCCAGCAGCTTAGGCGCTCAGCCCCGGGGCACAGATACGCAGTATTTT | CASSLGAQPRGTDTQYF
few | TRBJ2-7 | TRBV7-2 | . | TGTGCCAGCAGCTTAGCAATCGGTAGGGGTGAGGAGCAGTACTTC | CASSLAIGRGEEQYF
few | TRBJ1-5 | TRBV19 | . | TGTGCCAGTAGTATCGGAGGCTATAATCAGCCCCAGCATTTT | CASSIGGYNQPQHF
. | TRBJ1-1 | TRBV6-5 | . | TGTGCCAGCAGTTTTGGCTTCGGGAACACTGAAGCTTTCTTT | CASSFGFGNTEAFF
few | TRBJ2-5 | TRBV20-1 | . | TGCAGTGCTAATCTACAGGCGGGGACCAGGGAGACCCAGTACTTC | CSANLQAGTRETQYF
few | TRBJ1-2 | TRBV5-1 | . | TGCGCCAGCAGACTCGAGGGGGGCTACACCTTC | CASRLEGGYTF
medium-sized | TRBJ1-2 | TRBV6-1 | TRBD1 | TGTGCCAGCAGCGCTTACGGACAGGCCAAGCGTGGCTACACCTTC | CASSAYGQAKRGYTF
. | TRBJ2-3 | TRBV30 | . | TGTGCCTGGAGTGTACTGGGGGCAGATACGCAGTATTTT | CAWSVLGADTQYF
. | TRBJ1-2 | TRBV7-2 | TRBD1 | TGTGCCAGCAGCAGGGACAGGGTGGGGGGCTACACCTTC | CASSRDRVGGYTF
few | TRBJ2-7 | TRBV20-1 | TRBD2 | TGCAGTGCTAGTCCTCCCCTAGCGGAGTTCTCCTACGAGCAGTACTTC | CSASPPLAEFSYEQYF
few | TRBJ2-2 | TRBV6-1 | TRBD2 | TGTGCCAGCAGTGACGGGGGGGCGGTCACCGGGGAGCTGTTTTTT | CASSDGGAVTGELFF
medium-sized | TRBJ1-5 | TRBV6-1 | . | TGTGCCAGCACCCAGGGGAACCAGCCCCAGCATTTT | CASTQGNQPQHF
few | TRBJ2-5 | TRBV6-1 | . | TGTGCCAGCAAAGGAAGTAAGGAGACCCAGTACTTC | CASKGSKETQYF
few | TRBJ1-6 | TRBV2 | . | TGTGCCAGCAGTGATCAGAGCTCCTATAATTCACCCCTCCACTTT | CASSDQSSYNSPLHF
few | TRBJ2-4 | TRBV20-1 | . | TGCAGTGCACCCTCTGCCGACAGAATAGCCAAAAACATTCAGTACTTC | CSAPSADRIAKNIQYF